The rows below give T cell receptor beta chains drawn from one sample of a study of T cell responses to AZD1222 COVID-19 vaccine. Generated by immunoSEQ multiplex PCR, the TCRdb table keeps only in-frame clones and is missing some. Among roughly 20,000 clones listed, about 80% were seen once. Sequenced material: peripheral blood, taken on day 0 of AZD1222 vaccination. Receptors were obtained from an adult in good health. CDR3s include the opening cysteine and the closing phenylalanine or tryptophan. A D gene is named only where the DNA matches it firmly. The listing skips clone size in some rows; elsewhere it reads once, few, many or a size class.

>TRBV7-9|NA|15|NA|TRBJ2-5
TGTGCCAGCAGCTTAGCCCGGACTGGGGGGGAGACCCAGTACTTC
CASSLARTGGETQYF
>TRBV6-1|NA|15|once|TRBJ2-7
TGTGCCAGCAGTGAAATCACAGGGGAGGTATACGAGCAGTACTTC
CASSEITGEVYEQYF
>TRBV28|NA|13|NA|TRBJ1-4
TGTGCCAGCATGGGCGCAACTAATGAAAAACTGTTTTTT
CASMGATNEKLFF
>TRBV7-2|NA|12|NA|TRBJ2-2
TGTGCCAGCAGGCTAGGGGCCGGGGAGCTGTTTTTT
CASRLGAGELFF
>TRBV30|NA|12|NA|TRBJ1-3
TGTGCCTGGAGGGACAGCGGAAACACCATATATTTT
CAWRDSGNTIYF
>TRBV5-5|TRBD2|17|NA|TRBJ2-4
TGTGCCAGCAGCTTGGGACTAGCGGGAGGAAAGGGAAACATTCAGTACTTC
CASSLGLAGGKGNIQYF
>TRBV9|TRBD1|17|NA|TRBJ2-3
TGTGCCAGCAGCGCCCGACAGGGGGCCTGGAACCGAGATACGCAGTATTTT
CASSARQGAWNRDTQYF
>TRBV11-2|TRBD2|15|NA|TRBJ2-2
TGTGCCAGCAGCTTAGTGCTAGCGGGGGGCGGGGAGCTGTTTTTT
CASSLVLAGGGELFF
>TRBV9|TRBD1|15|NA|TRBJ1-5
TGTGCCAGCAGCGCGCCTGCCAGGGGGAGAAAGCCCCAGCATTTT
CASSAPARGRKPQHF
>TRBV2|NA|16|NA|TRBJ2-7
TGTGCCAGCAGTGAAGTGTTTAGAGGGGGACTTTACGAGCAGTACTTC
CASSEVFRGGLYEQYF
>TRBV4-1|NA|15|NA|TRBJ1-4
TGCGCCAGCAGCCAAGAAGTAACAGCGGAGGAAAAACTGTTTTTT
CASSQEVTAEEKLFF
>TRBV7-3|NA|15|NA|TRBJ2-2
TGTGCCAGCAGCCCGACCGACCTGAACACCGGGGAGCTGTTTTTT
CASSPTDLNTGELFF
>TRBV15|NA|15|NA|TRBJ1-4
TGTGCCACCAGCAGAGGACAGGAAAAAGGAGAAAAACTGTTTTTT
CATSRGQEKGEKLFF
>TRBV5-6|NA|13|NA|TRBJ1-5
TGTGCCAGCAGCTTCGGTACTAATCAGCCCCAGCATTTT
CASSFGTNQPQHF
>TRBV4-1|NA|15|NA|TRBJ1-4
TGCGCCAGCAGCCAAGCTGGTCCAGTAGGTGAAAAACTGTTTTTT
CASSQAGPVGEKLFF
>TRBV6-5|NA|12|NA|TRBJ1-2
TGTGCCAGCACAGGGTTTAACTATGGCTACACCTTC
CASTGFNYGYTF
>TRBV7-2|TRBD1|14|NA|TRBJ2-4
TGTGCCAGCAGCCCCGGGACAGGGAAAAACATTCAGTACTTC
CASSPGTGKNIQYF
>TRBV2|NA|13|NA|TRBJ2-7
TGTGCCAGCAGTGCTGGGGGTGTGCGCGAGCAGTACTTC
CASSAGGVREQYF
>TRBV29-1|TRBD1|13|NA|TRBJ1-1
TGCAGCGTTGTACAGGGGGCGACCACTGAAGCTTTCTTT
CSVVQGATTEAFF
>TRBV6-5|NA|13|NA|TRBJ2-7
TGTGCCAGCAGTTACCTGAGGGCCCACGAGCAGTACTTC
CASSYLRAHEQYF
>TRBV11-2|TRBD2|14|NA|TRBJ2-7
TGTGCCAGCAGCTTGAGCGGGGGAAGCTTAGGGCAGTACTTC
CASSLSGGSLGQYF
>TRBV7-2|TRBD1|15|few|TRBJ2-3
TGTGCCAGCAGCTCATGGGGGACAGGCACAGATACGCAGTATTTT
CASSSWGTGTDTQYF
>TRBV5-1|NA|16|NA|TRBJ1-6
TGCGCCAGCAGAACCGGGGGGGTGTCCTATAATTCACCCCTCCACTTT
CASRTGGVSYNSPLHF
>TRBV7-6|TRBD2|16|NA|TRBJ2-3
TGTGCCAGCAGCTTAGGACTAGCGGGTCCTACGGATACGCAGTATTTT
CASSLGLAGPTDTQYF
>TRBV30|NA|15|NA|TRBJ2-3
TGTGCCTGGAGTTGGGCGGGGTATCTATTAGATACGCAGTATTTT
CAWSWAGYLLDTQYF
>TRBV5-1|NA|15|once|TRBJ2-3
TGCGCCAGCAGCTTGAATCCGATAGGCACAGATACGCAGTATTTT
CASSLNPIGTDTQYF
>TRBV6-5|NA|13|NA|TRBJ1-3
TGTGCCAGCAAACAGAGCTCTGGAAACACCATATATTTT
CASKQSSGNTIYF
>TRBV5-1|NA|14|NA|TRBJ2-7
TGCGCCAGCAGCCTTCAGGGTGCCTCCTACGAGCAGTACTTC
CASSLQGASYEQYF
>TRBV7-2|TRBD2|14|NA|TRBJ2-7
TGTGCCAGCAGCTTAGCCGCGGGAGGGCGTGAGCAGTACTTC
CASSLAAGGREQYF
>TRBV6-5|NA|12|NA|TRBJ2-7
TGTGCCAGCAGAGGAACCCGGTGGGAGCAGTACTTC
CASRGTRWEQYF
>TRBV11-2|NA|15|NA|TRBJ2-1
TGTGCCAGCAGCGCCCTCAAAGGCTCCTACAATGAGCAGTTCTTC
CASSALKGSYNEQFF
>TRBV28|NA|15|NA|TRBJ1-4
TGTGCCAGCAGTTTATTGGGGGCGACTAATGAAAAACTGTTTTTT
CASSLLGATNEKLFF
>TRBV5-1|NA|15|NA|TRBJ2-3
TGCGCCAGCAGCTTGCCGTCGACTAGAGAAGATACGCAGTATTTT
CASSLPSTREDTQYF
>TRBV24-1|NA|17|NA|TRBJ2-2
TGTGCCGGGGGGCTTATCCGGGACAGCGTGGTCACCGGGGAGCTGTTTTTT
CAGGLIRDSVVTGELFF
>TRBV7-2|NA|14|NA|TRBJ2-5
TGTGCCAGCAGCTGGACTCCCTCCGGTGAGACCCAGTACTTC
CASSWTPSGETQYF
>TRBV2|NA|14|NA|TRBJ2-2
TGTGCCAGCAGTGAATGGGAAAACACCGGGGAGCTGTTTTTT
CASSEWENTGELFF
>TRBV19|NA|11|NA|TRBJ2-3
TGTGCCAGTAGTATGACAGATACGCAGTATTTT
CASSMTDTQYF
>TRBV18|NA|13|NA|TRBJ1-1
TGTGCCAGCTCACAGGGAGTGAACACTGAAGCTTTCTTT
CASSQGVNTEAFF
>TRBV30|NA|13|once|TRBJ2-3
TGTGCCTTGGCTCTGTGGGATGGGGATACGCAGTATTTT
CALALWDGDTQYF
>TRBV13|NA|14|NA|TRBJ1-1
TGTGCCAGCAGCTCAAGGACGCCGAACACTGAAGCTTTCTTT
CASSSRTPNTEAFF
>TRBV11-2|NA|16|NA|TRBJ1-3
TGTGCCAGCAGCCTTTGGGACGGTAGCTCTGGAAACACCATATATTTT
CASSLWDGSSGNTIYF
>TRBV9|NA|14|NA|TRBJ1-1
TGTGCCAGCAGCCCCTCGTATGGGAACACTGAAGCTTTCTTT
CASSPSYGNTEAFF
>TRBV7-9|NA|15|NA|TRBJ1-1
TGTGCCAGCAGCTTAGCGGCGGGACCGAACACTGAAGCTTTCTTT
CASSLAAGPNTEAFF
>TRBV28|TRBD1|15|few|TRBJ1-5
TGTGCCAGCAGTTTTCTGGACAGGGGATGGCAGCCCCAGCATTTT
CASSFLDRGWQPQHF
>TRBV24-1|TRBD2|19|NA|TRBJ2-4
TGTGCCACCAGTGACCCCTCTAGCGGGGGGGCACCAGCCAAAAACATTCAGTACTTC
CATSDPSSGGAPAKNIQYF
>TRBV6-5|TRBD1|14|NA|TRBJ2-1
TGTGCCAGCAGTTACTCGACAGGGGGTGATGAGCAGTTCTTC
CASSYSTGGDEQFF
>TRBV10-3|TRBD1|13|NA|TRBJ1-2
TGTGCCATCAGTGGGGACAGGGGGCATGGCTACACCTTC
CAISGDRGHGYTF
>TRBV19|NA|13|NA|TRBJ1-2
TGTGCCAGTAGTATAGAGGGCGAAACGGGCTACACCTTC
CASSIEGETGYTF
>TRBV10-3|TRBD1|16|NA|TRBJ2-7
TGTGCCATCAGTGAGGGAAGAGGACAGGGGAAATACGAGCAGTACTTC
CAISEGRGQGKYEQYF
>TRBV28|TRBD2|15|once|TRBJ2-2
TGTGCCAGCAGTTTACCTAGCGGGCACACCGGGGAGCTGTTTTTT
CASSLPSGHTGELFF
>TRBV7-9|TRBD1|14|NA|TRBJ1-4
TGTGCCAGCACCGGACAGGTCGACGGTGAAAAACTGTTTTTT
CASTGQVDGEKLFF
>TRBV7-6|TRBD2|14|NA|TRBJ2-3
TGTGCCAGCAGCCCGACGACTAGCGGGGGGGCCGGGTATTTT
CASSPTTSGGAGYF
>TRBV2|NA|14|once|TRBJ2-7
TGTGCCAGCCGGCCCCGGACAAAGCTCTACGAGCAGTACTTC
CASRPRTKLYEQYF